Below are 28 T cell receptor beta chains sequenced from a single sample in a study of blood T cells in healthy people across ages. The use of a sample-barcoded 5' primer and a J-beta primer mix characterized a second PCR of about 7 to 12 cycles. TCRdb passed the 5' RACE reads through MiXCR, listing each CDR3 protein once. The table records around 940,000 distinct CDR3 sequences, roughly half of them present only once. Sample: blood. The receptors were sampled from a woman in her sixties in good health.

The chain has TRBV10-3 and TRBJ1-2; 11 nucleotides agree with TRBD1. This CDR3 region has 13 residues. Unmatched junction bases numbered 14, after V lost 10 bases and J lost 13 bases. CDR1 is ENHRY, CDR2 SYGVKD, per germline. The CDR3 region is CATDSDRGRPFTF. DNA of the CDR3: TGTGCCACCGATTCGGACAGGGGGCGACCCTTCACCTTC.

Details on this clonotype: A much bigger clone sits one base away, suggesting this may be a read error. The J gene is TRBJ2-3, the V gene TRBV7-2; no definite D call. The CDR3 length is 14 residues. From germline, CDR1 is SGHTA and CDR2 FQGNSA. V was pared by 5 bases and J by 7 bases, with 16 bases between. CDR3 sequence reads: CASSVSHIINTQYF. The CDR3 DNA sequence: TGTGCCAGCAGCGTATCCCACATTATAAATACGCAGTATTTT.

This clonotype was seen once. The chain has TRBV27 and TRBJ2-1; the D is unclear. The germline gives CDR1 MNHEY, CDR2 SMNVEV (reference sequence). V gave up 3 bases and J gave up 10 bases, with 10 bases separating them. This CDR3 has 12 residues. The CDR3 sequence is CASSLDGAEQFF. As DNA, the CDR3 is TGTGCCAGCAGTTTGGATGGCGCCGAGCAGTTCTTC.

The gene calls are TRBV20-1 and TRBJ2-5; 8 nucleotides align to TRBD1. The length of the CDR3 is 15 residues. The germline V gene encodes CDR1 DFQATT and CDR2 SNEGSKA (reference sequence). The J segment lost 4 bases and the V segment lost 2 bases, leaving 9 bases of the junction unmatched. The CDR3 sequence: CSARSQGATAETQYF. CDR3 DNA: TGCAGTGCTAGATCCCAGGGGGCTACGGCAGAGACCCAGTACTTC.

This chain uses TRBV5-8 with TRBJ2-1; the D is unclear. This CDR3 is 16 amino acids long. The ends were cut back, 5 bases at V and 0 bases at J, with 15 bases in the middle. The germline V gene encodes CDR1 SGHTS and CDR2 YDEGEE. CDR3 bases: TGTGCCAGCAGTCCAGGCCGGCTTAGCTCCTACAATGAGCAGTTCTTC. Residues: CASSPGRLSSYNEQFF. The variable domain in full, completed from reference TRBV5-8 and TRBJ2-1, reads EAGVTQSPTHLIKTRGQQATLRCSPISGHTSVYWYQQALGLGLQFLLWYDEGEERNRGNFPPRFSGRQFPNYSSELNVNALELEDSALYLCASSPGRLSSYNEQFFGPGTRLTVL.

This clonotype was found a few times. The chain has TRBV20-1 and TRBJ2-3, with 8 bases that match TRBD2. V dropped 6 bases and J dropped 0; count of bases not matched to a gene: 14. The CDR3 sequence is 17 residues long. CDR1 DFQATT and CDR2 SNEGSKA come from the germline V gene (reference sequence). CDR3 residues: CSAVMFRLAPSTDTQYF. CDR3 coding DNA: TGCAGTGCCGTGATGTTTAGACTAGCGCCAAGCACAGATACGCAGTATTTT.

V is TRBV27 and J is TRBJ2-3; possibly TRBD2 for D (5 bases). The germline V and J ends were trimmed by 10 bases and 7 bases, with 15 bases remaining between them. The CDR3 covers 12 residues. CDR1 and CDR2 (germline): MNHEY, SMNVEV (reference sequence). Written as DNA, the CDR3 is TGTGCCACCGGGGAACGCGTACATACGCAGTATTTT. It yields the protein CATGERVHTQYF.

The chain couples TRBV5-1 to TRBJ2-7; D uncertain. Trimming took off 4 bases at V and 4 bases at J, with 21 bases between the two ends. The CDR3 has 16 residues. Germline V gene sequence: CDR1 SGHRS, CDR2 YFSETQ. In DNA form, the CDR3 reads TGCGCCAGCAGCGGACCGCAGGACCCCCCACTATACGAGCAGTACTTC. Translating it yields CASSGPQDPPLYEQYF.

This clonotype was detected a few times. The chain has TRBV10-1 and TRBJ2-6, with D possibly TRBD1 on 6 matching bases. The CDR3 spans 15 residues. Trimming left V 6 bases short and J 2 bases short, with 11 bases between. In germline, CDR1 is WNHNN, CDR2 SYGVQD (reference sequence). CDR3 nucleotides: TGCGCCAGCAGCCCGAGGGACACTGGGGCCAACGTCCTGACTTTC. Protein sequence: CASSPRDTGANVLTF.

The V gene is TRBV20-1, the J gene TRBJ1-5; D gene uncertain. The CDR3 loop spans 10 amino acids. With 6 bases removed from V and 5 bases from J, the gap between germline ends came to 5 bases. The V gene's germline CDR1 is DFQATT and CDR2 SNEGSKA (reference sequence). DNA of the CDR3: TGCAGTGCCGGTGATCAGCCCCAGCATTTT. Translating gives CSAGDQPQHF.

This chain uses TRBV2 with TRBJ1-2, with 9 bases lining up with TRBD1. V shed 6 bases, J shed 1 base, and the junction held 3 bases outside the gene matches. Germline V lookup: CDR1 SNHLY, CDR2 FYNNEI. The length of the CDR3 is 14 residues. CDR3 region: CASRGDRDNYGYTF. DNA for the CDR3: TGTGCCAGCAGGGGGGACAGGGATAACTATGGCTACACCTTC.

This sequence joins TRBV20-1 and TRBJ2-6, with D uncertain. CDR1 is DFQATT, CDR2 SNEGSKA, per germline (reference sequence). The CDR3 spans 15 residues. The V gene lost 6 bases and the J gene lost 2 bases, with 14 bases spanning the gap. DNA of the CDR3: TGCAGTGCCCCCAACCAGGTTGCTGGGGCCAACGTCCTGACTTTC. Residues: CSAPNQVAGANVLTF.

This clonotype was observed a handful of times. The chain is built from TRBV28 and TRBJ2-4, with D tentatively TRBD1 or TRBD2 (5 bases each). The CDR3 covers 14 residues. The V gene lost 6 bases and the J gene lost 9 bases, with 18 bases spanning the gap. CDR1 is MDHEN, CDR2 SYDVKM, per germline. Here the CDR3 DNA reads TGTGCCAGCAGCAACTTGGGGGTCGTCGGCATTCAGTACTTC. This encodes CASSNLGVVGIQYF.

This chain joins TRBV28 and TRBJ2-7; 9 positions match TRBD1. The CDR3 length is 15 residues. Trimming removed 6 bases from V and 4 bases from J; junction bases left unmatched: 10. Germline V CDR1 and CDR2: MDHEN, SYDVKM. The CDR3 is CASSITGQGGYEQYF. CDR3 nucleotide sequence: TGTGCCAGCAGCATCACGGGACAGGGCGGTTACGAGCAGTACTTC. The complete variable domain, with remaining parts taken from reference TRBV28 and TRBJ2-7, reads DVKVTQSSRYLVKRTGEKVFLECVQDMDHENMFWYRQDPGLGLRLIYFSYDVKMKEKGDIPEGYSVSREKKERFSLILESASTNQTSMYLCASSITGQGGYEQYFGPGTRLTVT.

The chain recombines TRBV30 with TRBJ2-5; either TRBD1 or TRBD2 may fit D (5 bases each). Trimming pared 4 bases from V and 4 bases from J, leaving 13 bases between. The CDR3 has 13 residues. Germline assignment: CDR1 GTSNPN and CDR2 SVGIG (reference sequence). CDR3 loop: CAWTPTRGETQYF. CDR3 nucleotides: TGTGCCTGGACCCCCACTAGGGGAGAGACCCAGTACTTC. The whole variable domain, remainder taken from reference TRBV30 and TRBJ2-5, is SQTIHQWPATLVQPVGSPLSLECTVEGTSNPNLYWYRQAAGRGLQLLFYSVGIGQISSEVPQNLSASRPQDRQFILSSKKLLLSDSGFYLCAWTPTRGETQYFGPGTRLLVL.

The V gene is TRBV27, the J gene TRBJ2-1; 8 bases line up with TRBD1. Germline CDR1 reads MNHEY; CDR2 reads SMNVEV (reference sequence). This CDR3 is built from 14 residues. Trimming took 3 bases from V and 6 from J; bases not matched to a gene: 4. The CDR3 bases are TGTGCCAGCAGTTTTGACAGGGGAGTCAATGAGCAGTTCTTC. Amino acids: CASSFDRGVNEQFF.

V usage is TRBV18 and J usage is TRBJ2-1; D not resolved. Germline CDR1 KGHSH, CDR2 LQKENI. The CDR3 extends over 12 amino acids. Trimming removed 2 bases at V and 5 bases at J, with 4 bases between. CDR3 nucleotides: TGTGCCAGCTCACCAGTCAACAATGAGCAGTTCTTC. As protein: CASSPVNNEQFF.

Notes on this clonotype: This may come from a read error, since a much larger clone is one base off. The rearrangement uses TRBV12-3 or TRBV12-4 and TRBJ2-3; D perhaps matches TRBD2 (5 bases). This CDR3 spans 14 amino acids. With 3 bases removed from V and 2 bases from J, the gap between germline ends came to 9 bases. CDR3 sequence: CASSFPSPTDTQYF. The CDR3 bases are TGTGCCAGCAGTTTCCCTAGCCCCACAGATACGCAGTATTTT.

This rearrangement joins TRBV30 to TRBJ2-1; 7 bases are a match to TRBD2. V dropped 3 bases and J dropped 5; count of bases not matched to a gene: 7. The germline V gene has CDR1 GTSNPN and CDR2 SVGIG (reference sequence). This CDR3 is built from 14 residues. Here the CDR3 DNA reads TGTGCCTGGAGATTAGGGGACTACCACAATGAGCAGTTCTTC. Amino acid sequence: CAWRLGDYHNEQFF. The full variable domain, in which reference TRBV30 and TRBJ2-1 provide the parts outside the CDR3, is SQTIHQWPATLVQPVGSPLSLECTVEGTSNPNLYWYRQAAGRGLQLLFYSVGIGQISSEVPQNLSASRPQDRQFILSSKKLLLSDSGFYLCAWRLGDYHNEQFFGPGTRLTVL.

This clonotype was seen a few times. The chain links TRBV12-5 to TRBJ2-7; D is perhaps TRBD1 (6 bases). Germline V gene sequence: CDR1 LGHNT, CDR2 FRNRAP. The CDR3 sequence is 15 residues long. V was trimmed by 3 bases and J by 3 bases, leaving 15 bases between them. The chain's CDR3 is CASGLTRDTLYEQYF. The CDR3 DNA reads as TGTGCTAGTGGTTTAACGAGGGACACCCTCTACGAGCAGTACTTC.

The rearrangement links TRBV20-1 to TRBJ2-7; maybe TRBD1 (5 bases). CDR3 size: 13 residues. Per the germline V gene, CDR1 is DFQATT and CDR2 is SNEGSKA (reference sequence). Trimming took off 5 bases at V and 4 bases at J, with 15 bases between the two ends. CDR3 nucleotides: TGCAGTGCTTTCCTAGGACAAGCTTACGAGCAGTACTTC. Protein: CSAFLGQAYEQYF.

The table lists this clonotype with many counts. V gene TRBV7-9 combines with J gene TRBJ2-5; 8 bases align to TRBD2. Germline loops: CDR1 SEHNR, CDR2 FQNEAQ (reference sequence). The CDR3 extends over 14 amino acids. The V and J ends lost 4 bases and 5 bases, in that order; junction bases with no gene match: 6. The CDR3 region has the DNA TGTGCCAGCAGCTCGCAAGCGGGAGTGGAGACCCAGTACTTC. Translated: CASSSQAGVETQYF.

V and J are TRBV6-1 and TRBJ2-3; the D gene is possibly TRBD2 (5 bases). CDR1 is MNHNS and CDR2 is SASEGT in the germline V gene. The CDR3 runs to 15 residues. V was trimmed by 7 bases and J by 3 bases, leaving 17 bases between them. The DNA of the CDR3 is TGTGCCAGCACCGAAAGGACTGGTATAACAGATACGCAGTATTTT. Its translation: CASTERTGITDTQYF.

In DNA, the CDR3 is TGTGCCAGCAGCTTAGCAGTCAGCAGCACAGATACGCAGTATTTT. Its translation is CASSLAVSSTDTQYF. The chain has TRBV7-2 and TRBJ2-3; unclear D gene. This CDR3 spans 15 amino acids. V dropped 0 bases and J dropped 0 bases, with 7 bases sitting between them. Germline assignment: CDR1 SGHTA and CDR2 FQGNSA.

V is TRBV29-1 and J is TRBJ2-3; a weak D match, TRBD2 (6 bases). CDR3 length equals 14 residues. Germline V gives CDR1 SQVTM, CDR2 ANQGSEA. V lost 2 bases and J lost 4, with 13 bases in between. CDR3 loop: CSVERASVSDTQYF. As DNA, the CDR3 is TGCAGCGTTGAAAGGGCTAGCGTTTCAGATACGCAGTATTTT.

This chain joins TRBV12-3 or TRBV12-4 and TRBJ2-1; D perhaps matches TRBD2 (5 bases). V lost 2 bases and J 6 bases, leaving 11 bases between the germline ends. This CDR3 is 14 amino acids long. CDR3 nucleotides: TGTGCCAGCAGTTTAAGGACTCCCATCAATGAGCAGTTCTTC. The encoded protein is CASSLRTPINEQFF.

J is TRBJ2-7 and V is TRBV29-1; 7 positions match TRBD2. The CDR3 loop spans 12 amino acids. Trimming at V came to 7 bases and at J to 3 bases, leaving 6 bases not matched to a gene. Germline V gene lookup returns CDR1 SQVTM and CDR2 ANQGSEA. CDR3: CSASSGLYEQYF. CDR3 sequence (DNA): TGCAGCGCTTCTAGCGGCCTCTACGAGCAGTACTTC.

The rearrangement links TRBV5-6 to TRBJ2-1; 9 positions agree with TRBD1. This CDR3 region has 13 residues. The V and J ends lost 4 bases and 8 bases, in that order; junction bases with no gene match: 4. Germline V gene lookup returns CDR1 SGHDT and CDR2 YYEEEE. The CDR3 loop reads CASSRTGADEQFF. CDR3 coding DNA: TGTGCCAGCAGCCGGACAGGGGCTGATGAGCAGTTCTTC. The whole variable domain, filled in from reference TRBV5-6 and TRBJ2-1, reads DAGVTQSPTHLIKTRGQQVTLRCSPKSGHDTVSWYQQALGQGPQFIFQYYEEEERQRGNFPDRFSGHQFPNYSSELNVNALLLGDSALYLCASSRTGADEQFFGPGTRLTVL.